In its sample, the clone carrying this T cell receptor (beta chain) was seen a few times. This specimen includes other DNA sequences encoding the same CDR3. The data were produced by immunoSEQ multiplex PCR, yet TCRdb's version contains in-frame clones alone and is incomplete. The data show 2 million to 2.5 million clones, with 80% to 95% seen just once and under 0.45% held by the top ten. The data were taken from a study of shared clonotypes between healthy human individuals. Sequenced material: naive CD4+ T cells from PBMCs. The subset: CD45RA+ positively selected. This sequence was found in a man between 18 and 35 years old in good health. Some clones in this sample may be carry-over from other donors' samples.

CDR3 coding DNA: TGTGCCAGCAGTGGGGGGACTGAAGCTTTCTTT. Its protein is CASSGGTEAFF. The chain employs TRBV2 and TRBJ1-1; the D gene is possibly TRBD1 (5 bases). CDR1 is SNHLY and CDR2 is FYNNEI in the germline V gene. V was cut by 4 bases and J by 5 bases, with 5 bases left in between. This CDR3 comprises 11 residues.